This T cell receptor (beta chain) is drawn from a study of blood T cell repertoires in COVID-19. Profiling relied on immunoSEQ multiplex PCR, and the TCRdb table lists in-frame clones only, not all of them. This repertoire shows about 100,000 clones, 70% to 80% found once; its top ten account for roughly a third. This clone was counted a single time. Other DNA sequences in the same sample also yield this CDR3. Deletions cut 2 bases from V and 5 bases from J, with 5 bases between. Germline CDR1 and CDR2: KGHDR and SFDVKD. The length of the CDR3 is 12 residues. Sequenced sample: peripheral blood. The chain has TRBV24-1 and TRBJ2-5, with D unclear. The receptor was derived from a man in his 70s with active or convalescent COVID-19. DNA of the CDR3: TGTGCCACCAGTGATTCGGAGGAGACCCAGTACTTC. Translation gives CATSDSEETQYF.